This T cell receptor beta chain was recovered during a study of naive and memory T cell subsets. General study points: TCR transcript changes with activation or differentiation may affect this RNA method.

An oligonucleotide containing a UMI was ligated to the 3' end of TCR cDNA. RNA was extracted from roughly 2.5 ml of whole blood of healthy adults. Unsorted total RNA, about 1 to 1,100 ng, was DNase treated before reverse transcription. The length of the CDR3 is 12 residues. V was pared by 2 bases and J by 8 bases, with 8 bases between. CDR1 is SGHRS, CDR2 YFSETQ, per germline. The SP2 primer and nested alpha and beta constant region primers amplified ligated cDNA in four rounds. For blood and skin samples, reverse transcription used TCR alpha and beta constant primers. TCRdb passed the 5' RACE reads through MiXCR, listing each CDR3 protein once. This table has roughly 60,000 distinct CDR3 sequences, around 7.7% appearing once. Note on this clonotype: Its specificity is unknown.

The chain joins TRBV5-1 to TRBJ2-1, with D unresolved. The sequence was obtained from a male donor in good health. The CDR3 DNA reads as TGCGCCAGCAGCTTCGGCTTCGATGAGCAGTTCTTC. It translates to CASSFGFDEQFF.